The entry below describes one T cell receptor beta chain. The antigen is not known. Germline V gene lookup returns CDR1 SGHRS and CDR2 YFSETQ. The CDR3 contains 12 residues. V lost 4 bases, J lost 10 bases, and 12 bases lay in between. The data originate from a study of T-cell reconstitution after alpha-beta-depleted transplantation in children. Whole-study results and caveats: Hyperexpanded clones declined; after one year, newly produced T cells mostly supplied diversity. Where some patients showed high TCRbeta diversity at day 60, it came from recipient T cells and thymic progenitors that had survived. The origin of alpha-beta T cells about two months after transplant was reportedly several hundred expanded graft clones.

The TCRbeta library was prepared with unique molecular identifiers. TCRdb re-derived calls from the PCR reads in MiXCR, one entry per CDR3 protein. The sample shows about 78,000 distinct CDR3 sequences, roughly 13% of them seen only once. The sample here was PBMCs, mostly from graft donor cells, taken 180 days after TCRalphabeta/CD19-depleted stem cell transplant. The gene calls are TRBV5-1 and TRBJ2-1, with D possibly being TRBD1 (6 bases). The source of this sequence is a male patient between 2 and 10 years old who had a stem cell transplant for acute lymphoblastic leukemia, so the T cells may come from the graft donor. DNA for the CDR3: TGCGCCAGCAGCCTTTATAGGGGGGAGCAGTTCTTC. As protein: CASSLYRGEQFF.